Listed below are T cell receptor beta chains from one sample, sequenced in a study of T cell changes during pregnancy in multiple sclerosis. The method was immunoSEQ multiplex PCR; TCRdb's version includes in-frame clones alone and lacks a portion of them. There are tens of thousands of clones in the sample; approximately 91% occur only once, and 4% to 5% lies in the top ten. The source material was peripheral blood, sampled in the second trimester of pregnancy. These receptors all come from a female donor in good health, enrolled as a control in a pregnancy study. Each CDR3 is given with its conserved first and last residue. A row's size may be missing; if present it is once, few, many or a size class.

v_call	cdr3_length	clone_size	j_call	cdr3_aa
TRBV30	16	.	TRBJ2-2	CAWSGGLLSNYGELFF
TRBV6-1	14	.	TRBJ1-1	CASTQVFLGGEAFF
TRBV6-1	12	.	TRBJ2-7	CASRTVLYEQYF
TRBV12-5	16	.	TRBJ2-7	CASGLVQSQGSYEQYF
TRBV7-9	14	few	TRBJ2-7	CASSLAGRVDEQYF
TRBV28	10	few	TRBJ1-6	CASSGQGMHF
TRBV29-1	15	.	TRBJ2-1	CSDLRTDSSYNEQFF
TRBV7-6	19	.	TRBJ2-3	CASSSPGTSGRGGTDTQYF
TRBV6-1	15	.	TRBJ2-7	CASSEKGLGYHEQYF
TRBV7-9	14	.	TRBJ2-7	CASSPTAVAHEQYF
TRBV5-1	14	.	TRBJ2-3	CASSLPGPTDTQYF
TRBV28	16	.	TRBJ1-4	CASSSIRQGAREKLFF
TRBV19	16	.	TRBJ2-6	CASSVQGPPGANVLTF
TRBV5-1	15	.	TRBJ2-7	CASSLASGGAYEQYF
TRBV6-4	16	.	TRBJ2-2	CASSDSETGPSGELFF
TRBV6-4	14	.	TRBJ2-2	CASSSDRDPGELFF